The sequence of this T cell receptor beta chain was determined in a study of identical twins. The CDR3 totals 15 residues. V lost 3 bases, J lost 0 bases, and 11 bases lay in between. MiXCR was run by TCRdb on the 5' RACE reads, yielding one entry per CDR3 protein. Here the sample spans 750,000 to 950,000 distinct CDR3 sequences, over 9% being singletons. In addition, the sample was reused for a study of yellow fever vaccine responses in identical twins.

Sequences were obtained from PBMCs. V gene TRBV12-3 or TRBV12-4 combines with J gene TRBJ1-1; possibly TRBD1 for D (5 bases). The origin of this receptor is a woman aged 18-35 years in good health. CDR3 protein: CASSFWGGMNTEAFF. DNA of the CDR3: TGTGCCAGCAGTTTTTGGGGCGGAATGAACACTGAAGCTTTCTTT.